Presented here are 20 T cell receptor beta chains from one specimen sequenced in a study of shared clonotypes between healthy human individuals. The method was immunoSEQ multiplex PCR; TCRdb's version includes in-frame clones alone and lacks a portion of them. The repertoire holds under 150,000 clones, with about two thirds as singletons. The specimen sequenced was memory CD8+ T cells sorted from blood. Subset noted: CD45RO+ cells pooled with CCR7-negative TemRA cells. The receptors shown here come from a woman younger than 45 in good health.

The V gene is TRBV7-2, the J gene TRBJ1-1, with D possibly being TRBD1 (6 bases). From germline, CDR1 is SGHTA and CDR2 FQGNSA. The CDR3 totals 14 residues. Trimming removed 3 bases from V and 3 bases from J, with 11 bases in between. The CDR3 DNA sequence: TGTGCCAGCAGCTTGTATGAGGGGGACACTGAAGCTTTCTTT. Encoded protein: CASSLYEGDTEAFF.

The CDR3: CASSARGDSYEQYF. The CDR3 coding sequence is TGTGCCAGCAGCGCCAGGGGGGACTCCTACGAGCAGTACTTC. V and J are TRBV4-2 and TRBJ2-7, with TRBD1 as a possible D gene (7 bases). Germline-derived CDR1 and CDR2 are LGHNA and YNFKEQ. The ends were cut back, 5 bases at V and 0 bases at J, with 11 bases in the middle. The CDR3 spans 14 residues.

The rearrangement links TRBV5-1 to TRBJ2-3; TRBD2 agrees at 13 bases. The CDR3 is made up of 19 amino acids. V shed 4 bases and J 1 base; nucleotides not matched to a gene: 12. Germline CDR1 reads SGHRS; CDR2 reads YFSETQ. CDR3 DNA sequence: TGCGCCAGCAGCCCGAGGGGACTAGCGGGACCCGGGGGCACAGATACGCAGTATTTT. It specifies CASSPRGLAGPGGTDTQYF.

V and J are TRBV4-2 and TRBJ2-3; 11 positions match TRBD2. The V gene's germline CDR1 is LGHNA and CDR2 YNFKEQ. This CDR3 has 20 amino acids. Trimming removed 3 bases from V and 0 bases from J; junction bases left unmatched: 14. CDR3 in DNA: TGTGCCAGCAGCCAGAGCCCTGGGACTAGCGGAAAAGGAAGCACAGATACGCAGTATTTT. This codes for CASSQSPGTSGKGSTDTQYF.

This clone was detected once. The rearrangement uses TRBV2 and TRBJ2-7, with D possibly matching TRBD2 (6 bases). Looked up from germline, CDR1 is SNHLY and CDR2 is FYNNEI. The CDR3 contains 15 residues. V lost 3 bases and J lost 6, with 18 bases in between. CDR3 DNA: TGTGCCAGCAGTGACTCGTCGGGAGCTTCGTCCGAGCAGTACTTC. Its translation: CASSDSSGASSEQYF.

The genes are TRBV7-9 and TRBJ2-5; 7 bases align to TRBD2. This CDR3 has 15 residues. J was trimmed by 5 bases and V by 4 bases; bases with no gene match: 10. Per the germline V gene, CDR1 is SEHNR and CDR2 is FQNEAQ (reference sequence). CDR3 amino acids: CASSSPTSPRETQYF. The CDR3 nucleotides are TGTGCCAGCAGCTCGCCGACTAGCCCGAGGGAGACCCAGTACTTC.

The chain carries TRBV27 and TRBJ2-3; 9 nucleotides line up with TRBD2. V shed 3 bases and J 6 bases; nucleotides not matched to a gene: 7. This CDR3 spans 15 amino acids. CDR1 MNHEY and CDR2 SMNVEV come from the germline V gene (reference sequence). CDR3 residues: CASSFRGRGADTQYF. The CDR3 DNA follows: TGTGCCAGCAGTTTTCGCGGGAGGGGTGCGGATACGCAGTATTTT.

CDR3 DNA sequence: TGTGCCAGCAGCTTAGCGCTGGAGGGCGGGGAGCTGTTTTTT. Amino acid sequence: CASSLALEGGELFF. J is TRBJ2-2 and V is TRBV7-7, with D tentatively TRBD2 (6 bases). V was pared by 0 bases and J by 7 bases, with 9 bases between. Germline V gene lookup returns CDR1 SSHAT and CDR2 FNYEAQ (reference sequence). CDR3 length: 14 amino acids.

The V and J genes are TRBV13 and TRBJ1-2; D ambiguous. Trimming shortened V by 2 bases and J by 6 bases, and 13 bases separated the two germline ends. Germline V gives CDR1 PRHDT, CDR2 FYEKMQ (reference sequence). There are 14 residues in the CDR3. CDR3 DNA sequence: TGTGCCAGCAGCTTAACTCCCAGGTTTAATGGCTACACCTTC. This sequence encodes CASSLTPRFNGYTF.

CDR3 DNA: TGTGCCAGTAGTACCTGGACAGGGACTAATGAAAAACTGTTTTTT. This encodes CASSTWTGTNEKLFF. This rearrangement joins TRBV19 to TRBJ1-4; 8 nucleotides line up with TRBD1. With V trimmed by 4 bases and J by 2 bases, 3 bases remained unmatched. Germline V CDR1 and CDR2: LNHDA, SQIVND (reference sequence). CDR3 length: 15 residues.

This clone was observed a single time. The chain carries TRBV7-6 and TRBJ2-1, with TRBD2 identical over 11 bases. The CDR3 loop spans 15 amino acids. Germline lookup yields CDR1 SGHVS and CDR2 FNYEAQ. The J segment lost 4 bases and the V segment lost 6 bases, leaving 5 bases of the junction unmatched. The CDR3 protein is CASSSLAGVYNEQFF. The CDR3 nucleotides are TGTGCCAGCAGTTCACTAGCGGGGGTTTACAATGAGCAGTTCTTC.

V usage is TRBV2 and J usage is TRBJ2-7; 7 nucleotides align to TRBD2. Germline V lookup: CDR1 SNHLY, CDR2 FYNNEI. V trimming: 2 bases; J trimming: 4 bases; junction bases outside the gene matches: 11. The CDR3 totals 16 residues. The CDR3 sequence is CASSEWGGSGTYEQYF. Here the CDR3 DNA reads TGTGCCAGCAGTGAATGGGGCGGAAGCGGGACGTACGAGCAGTACTTC.

CDR3 protein: CASSLERTQRPTPYEQYF. In DNA form, the CDR3 reads TGTGCCAGCAGCTTGGAAAGGACCCAGCGCCCAACCCCCTACGAGCAGTACTTC. The J gene is TRBJ2-7, the V gene TRBV7-6, with D unclear. The CDR3 extends over 18 amino acids. Germline V lookup: CDR1 SGHVS, CDR2 FNYEAQ. V shed 3 bases and J shed 2 bases, with 23 bases lying between them.

The table lists this clone with a few counts. This rearrangement joins TRBV6-1 to TRBJ2-5, with D possibly called TRBD1 or TRBD2 (6 bases each). The J call may be faulty, since TRBJ2-7 better matches the DNA end. The CDR3 covers 14 residues. Germline assignment: CDR1 MNHNS and CDR2 SASEGT. This CDR3 is CASSGRGSSYEQYF. The CDR3 nucleotides are TGTGCCAGCAGTGGGAGGGGGAGCTCCTACGAGCAGTACTTC.

This clone was picked up one time. The rearrangement joins TRBV7-9 to TRBJ2-1; D gene ambiguous. Trimming pared 4 bases from V and 1 base from J, leaving 11 bases between. The CDR3 sequence is 15 residues long. CDR1 is SEHNR, CDR2 FQNEAQ, per germline (reference sequence). The DNA of the CDR3 is TGTGCCAGCAGCTCGAAGACGGATTCCTACAATGAGCAGTTCTTC. This sequence encodes CASSSKTDSYNEQFF.

This chain uses TRBV2 with TRBJ1-2; D remains unclear. Trimming shortened V by 5 bases and J by 4 bases, and 11 bases separated the two germline ends. Germline V CDR1 and CDR2: SNHLY, FYNNEI. The CDR3 is 13 amino acids. CDR3 sequence (DNA): TGTGCCAGCAGTCCCGGTTTGCGCTATGGCTACACCTTC. Amino acid sequence: CASSPGLRYGYTF.

There are many counts of this clone. The chain recombines TRBV6-4 with TRBJ2-2; 9 bases align to TRBD2. In germline, CDR1 is MRHNA, CDR2 SNTAGT. The CDR3 length is 16 residues. J gave up 2 bases and V 3 bases, and 4 bases lay outside the gene matches. The chain's CDR3 is CASSDSGRDNTGELFF. CDR3 bases: TGTGCCAGCAGTGATAGCGGGAGAGACAACACCGGGGAGCTGTTTTTT.

The chain couples TRBV5-4 to TRBJ2-5; D possibly matches TRBD1 or TRBD2 (5 bases each). Trimming stripped 0 bases from V and 5 bases from J, with 14 bases between. The CDR3 sequence is 15 residues long. From germline, CDR1 is SGHNT and CDR2 YYREEE (reference sequence). The CDR3 nucleotides read TGTGCCAGCAGCTTGGGGGACGGCCATACGGAGACCCAGTACTTC. Translated, it gives CASSLGDGHTETQYF.

This clone occurred a few times. The chain carries TRBV7-9 and TRBJ2-7, with 8 bases aligning to TRBD2. Germline-derived CDR1 and CDR2 are SEHNR and FQNEAQ (reference sequence). CDR3 size: 14 residues. With 1 base clipped from V and 5 bases from J, the junction kept 4 bases outside the gene matches. The CDR3 DNA is TGTGCCAGCAGCTTAGGTAGCGGGGACCACGAGCAGTACTTC. Translating it yields CASSLGSGDHEQYF.

The J gene is TRBJ2-3, the V gene TRBV11-2; D might be TRBD1 or TRBD2, each matching 5 bases. Germline lookup yields CDR1 SGHAT and CDR2 FQNNGV. V was clipped by 2 bases and J by 2 bases, with 8 bases between them. This CDR3 region has 14 residues. CDR3 amino acids: CASSLRDHTDTQYF. The CDR3 bases are TGTGCCAGCAGCTTACGGGACCACACAGATACGCAGTATTTT.